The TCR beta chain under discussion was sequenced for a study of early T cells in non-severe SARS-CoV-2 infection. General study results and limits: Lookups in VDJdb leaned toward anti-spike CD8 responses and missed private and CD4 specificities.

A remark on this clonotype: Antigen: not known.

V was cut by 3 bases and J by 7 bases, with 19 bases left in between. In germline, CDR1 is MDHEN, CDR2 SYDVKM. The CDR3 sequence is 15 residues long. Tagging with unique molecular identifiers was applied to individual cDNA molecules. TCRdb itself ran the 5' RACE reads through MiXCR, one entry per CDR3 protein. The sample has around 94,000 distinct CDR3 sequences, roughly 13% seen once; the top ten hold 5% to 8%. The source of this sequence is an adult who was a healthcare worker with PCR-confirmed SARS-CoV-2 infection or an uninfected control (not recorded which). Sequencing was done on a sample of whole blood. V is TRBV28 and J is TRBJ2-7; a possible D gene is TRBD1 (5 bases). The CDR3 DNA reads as TGTGCCAGCAGTTTGGGAACAGGTAATGCTGGAGAGCAGTACTTC. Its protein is CASSLGTGNAGEQYF.